The next 25 T cell receptor beta chains were all read from a single sample in a study of blood T cells in healthy people across ages. PCR was performed a second time for about 6 to 12 cycles using a sample-barcoded 5' primer and a J-beta primer mix. TCRdb fed the 5' RACE reads into MiXCR, producing one record per CDR3 protein. The table lists hundreds of thousands of distinct CDR3 sequences, less than 40% of them singletons. The sample consisted of blood. All receptors derive from a woman aged 80 or older in good health.

Concerning this clonotype: A much bigger clone sits one base away, suggesting this may be a read error. The chain links TRBV9 to TRBJ2-1; 9 bases agree with TRBD1. The germline gives CDR1 SGDLS, CDR2 YYNGEE. The CDR3 runs to 16 residues. The CDR3 DNA follows: TGTGCCAGCAGCGTCATGACAGGGGGTTTGTACAATGAGCGGTTCTTC. Amino acid sequence: CASSVMTGGLYNERFF.

This clonotype was observed many times. This chain joins TRBV5-1 and TRBJ1-2; D might be TRBD1 (5 bases). From germline, CDR1 is SGHRS and CDR2 YFSETQ. The CDR3 covers 15 residues. Deletions cut 3 bases from V and 6 bases from J, with 18 bases between. This chain's CDR3 is CASSSTGLPGDGYTF. In DNA, the CDR3 is TGCGCCAGCAGCTCCACAGGCCTACCTGGGGATGGCTACACCTTC.

The rearrangement joins TRBV7-8 to TRBJ2-1; a weak D match, TRBD2 (5 bases). CDR3 length: 15 amino acids. Trimming took off 5 bases at V and 7 bases at J, with 18 bases between the two ends. Germline CDR1 SGHVS, CDR2 FQNEAQ. The CDR3 DNA is TGTGCCAGCAGCCCACCGGACTCCGAGCGGAATGAGCAGTTCTTC. It encodes CASSPPDSERNEQFF.

This clonotype was observed at least ten times. This rearrangement joins TRBV6-1 to TRBJ2-3; D call uncertain. This CDR3 has 12 amino acids. Trimming cost V 7 bases and J 6 bases, with 11 bases left between them. The germline V gene has CDR1 MNHNS and CDR2 SASEGT. In nucleotides, the CDR3 is TGTGCCAGCACCGATTTTGGGGATACGCAGTATTTT. Its protein product is CASTDFGDTQYF.

The chain links TRBV6-2 or TRBV6-3 to TRBJ2-1; 9 bases agree with TRBD1. The DNA end lines up better with TRBJ2-7; the J call may be wrong. The CDR3 has 14 residues. Germline CDR1 reads MNHEY; CDR2 reads SVGEGT. The CDR3 DNA sequence: TGTGCCAGCAGTTTGACAGGGGGGTACAATGAGCAGTACTTC. Translated: CASSLTGGYNEQYF.

Worth noting for this clonotype: With a much larger clone just one base away, this may be a read error. The rearrangement links TRBV5-1 to TRBJ2-3; D is possibly TRBD2 (7 bases). This CDR3 spans 16 amino acids. Per the germline V gene, CDR1 is SGHRS and CDR2 is YFSETQ. Written as DNA, the CDR3 is TGCGCCAACAGCTTGGTTGCCGGGGGGCAAGGAGATACGCAGTATTTT. Its translation: CANSLVAGGQGDTQYF.

This rearrangement joins TRBV5-1 to TRBJ2-3; 10 positions match TRBD2. The CDR3 spans 14 residues. CDR1 is SGHRS, CDR2 YFSETQ, per germline. The trim removed 6 bases at V and 8 bases at J, leaving 9 bases unmatched. In DNA, the CDR3 is TGCGCCAGCAAAGCTCTAGCGGGAGACGGTACGCAGTATTTT. It yields the protein CASKALAGDGTQYF.

The J gene is TRBJ2-3, the V gene TRBV4-2; D is undetermined. Trimming stripped 1 base from V and 4 bases from J, with 15 bases between. This CDR3 spans 16 amino acids. Germline V gene data show CDR1 as LGHNA and CDR2 as YNFKEQ. The CDR3 coding sequence is TGTGCCAGCAGCCAAGTCGTAGTGGACGACGCAGATACGCAGTATTTT. This codes for CASSQVVVDDADTQYF.

This clonotype came up a few times. The chain couples TRBV20-1 to TRBJ2-2, with 7 nucleotides matching TRBD2. Unmatched junction bases numbered 10, after V lost 3 bases and J lost 3 bases. The CDR3 consists of 16 residues. Germline V gene sequence: CDR1 DFQATT, CDR2 SNEGSKA (reference sequence). CDR3 sequence: CSAREKRGYYTGELFF. The CDR3 DNA reads TGCAGTGCTAGGGAAAAGCGGGGATACTACACCGGGGAGCTGTTTTTT.

This clonotype was found many times. The chain is built from TRBV7-3 and TRBJ2-1; either TRBD1 or TRBD2 may fit D (5 bases each). The CDR3 loop spans 13 amino acids. With 5 bases removed from V and 9 bases from J, the gap between germline ends came to 14 bases. CDR1 and CDR2 from the germline V gene are SGHTA and FQGTGA. The DNA of the CDR3 is TGTGCCAGCAGCGTCGGGGCGACTTCTGAGCAGTTCTTC. This encodes CASSVGATSEQFF.

This clonotype was seen at least ten times. The chain joins TRBV5-1 to TRBJ2-1, with D perhaps TRBD1 or TRBD2 (5 bases each). Trimming shortened V by 5 bases and J by 4 bases, and 16 bases separated the two germline ends. CDR1 is SGHRS, CDR2 YFSETQ, per germline. The CDR3 runs to 15 residues. The chain's CDR3 is CASREGTPPYNEQFF. The DNA of the CDR3 is TGCGCCAGCAGGGAAGGGACGCCACCGTACAATGAGCAGTTCTTC.

This clonotype was seen ten or more times. The rearrangement links TRBV7-2 to TRBJ2-7; D gene uncertain. V was pared by 1 base and J by 3 bases, with 13 bases between. Per the germline V gene, CDR1 is SGHTA and CDR2 is FQGNSA. This CDR3 is 15 amino acids long. The CDR3 coding sequence is TGTGCCAGCAGCTTAGATGTTCAGAGCTACTACGAGCAGTACTTC. This gives the protein CASSLDVQSYYEQYF.

This clonotype was seen at least ten times. The chain uses TRBV5-1 and TRBJ1-4; D remains unclear. The CDR3 runs to 13 residues. V lost 0 bases and J 5 bases, leaving 5 bases between the germline ends. Germline V lookup: CDR1 SGHRS, CDR2 YFSETQ. The CDR3 coding sequence is TGCGCCAGCAGCTTGGAGCGAAATGAAAAACTGTTTTTT. It codes for CASSLERNEKLFF.

About this clonotype: A much larger clone is a single base away; this may be a read error. J is TRBJ2-5 and V is TRBV20-1; the match to TRBD1 covers 11 bases. V lost 7 bases to trimming and J lost 11 bases; unmatched junction nucleotides: 9. The CDR3 is made up of 12 amino acids. Germline-derived CDR1 and CDR2 are DFQATT and SNEGSKA (reference sequence). The CDR3 nucleotides read TGCAGTGGGGACAGGGGGGCGGATGAGCAGTACTTC. It is translated as CSGDRGADEQYF.

The chain is built from TRBV20-1 and TRBJ2-3; D is possibly TRBD2 (7 bases). Trimming removed 5 bases from V and 1 base from J, with 19 bases in between. The CDR3 has 16 residues. Per the germline V gene, CDR1 is DFQATT and CDR2 is SNEGSKA (reference sequence). In DNA, the CDR3 is TGCAGTGCTTTCCCTCGCGGGGGCCCCCGCACAGATACGCAGTATTTT. Translation gives CSAFPRGGPRTDTQYF.

The chain joins TRBV12-3 or TRBV12-4 to TRBJ2-1; D remains unclear. CDR3 length: 14 residues. V shed 6 bases and J shed 8 bases, with 17 bases lying between them. The CDR3 loop reads CASSQRELRHEQFF. The CDR3 DNA reads as TGTGCCAGCAGCCAAAGAGAACTCCGCCATGAGCAGTTCTTC.

As regards this clonotype: Germline is not matched at one junction end, which may reflect a read error. The V gene is TRBV20-1, the J gene TRBJ1-1; no reliable D call. Germline lookup yields CDR1 DFQATT and CDR2 SNEGSKA (reference sequence). The CDR3 spans 14 residues. CDR3 protein: CSARDPGVNTDAFF. Here the CDR3 DNA reads TGCAGTGCTAGAGATCCTGGGGTGAACACTGACGCTTTCTTT.

V gene TRBV21-1 combines with J gene TRBJ2-7. TRBV21-1 constitutes a pseudogene. This CDR3 is built from 15 residues. The CDR3 DNA sequence: TGTGCCAGCAGCAACTTAGATCGGGTGATCTACGAGCAGTACTTC. Protein product: CASSNLDRVIYEQYF.

Concerning this clonotype itself: A clone one base away is much larger, so this may be a read error. This chain uses TRBV29-1 with TRBJ2-5; D unresolved. CDR1 is SQVTM and CDR2 is ANQGSEA in the germline V gene. V lost 8 bases and J lost 1, with 11 bases in between. The CDR3 runs 12 residues. CDR3 bases: TGCAGCAGCTCCTGGAGCCAAGAGACCCAGTACTTC. Translated, it gives CSSSWSQETQYF.

This clonotype was observed at least ten times. This chain connects TRBV7-2 to TRBJ1-6, with 8 positions matching TRBD1. Unmatched junction bases numbered 2, after V lost 5 bases and J lost 5 bases. Germline loops: CDR1 SGHTA, CDR2 FQGNSA. The CDR3 spans 14 residues. The CDR3 region is CASSPGQDNSPLHF. The CDR3 DNA follows: TGTGCCAGCAGCCCGGGACAGGATAATTCACCCCTCCACTTT.

This sequence joins TRBV20-1 and TRBJ2-1; D uncertain. The CDR3 length is 16 residues. Trimming cost V 0 bases and J 8 bases, with 20 bases left between them. CDR1 is DFQATT, CDR2 SNEGSKA, per germline (reference sequence). The CDR3 DNA reads as TGCAGTGCTAGAGATCGGTTGAAGCAGTTGTACGATGAGCAGTTCTTC. Translated, it gives CSARDRLKQLYDEQFF.

Regarding this clonotype: A much larger clonotype is one base distant, so this may be a read error. The chain recombines TRBV2 with TRBJ2-3; TRBD2 is a possible D gene (5 bases). The CDR3 runs to 14 residues. Germline CDR1 SNHLY, CDR2 FYNNEI. The V end lost 5 bases, the J end lost 1 base, and 10 bases lay between the germline ends. CDR3 residues: CASSKLGGTDTQYF. The CDR3 nucleotides read TGTGCCAGCAGTAAACTAGGCGGCACAGATACGCAGTATTTT.

The V and J genes are TRBV6-9 and TRBJ2-7; D is perhaps TRBD2 (6 bases). Trimming took off 5 bases at V and 3 bases at J, with 14 bases between the two ends. This CDR3 contains 14 residues. Germline loops: CDR1 MNHGY, CDR2 SVAAGI. The CDR3 sequence is CASSPRGTVYEQYF. The DNA of the CDR3 is TGTGCCAGCAGTCCACGGGGGACGGTCTACGAGCAGTACTTC.

This clonotype was picked up many times. The genes are TRBV6-5 and TRBJ1-4; 8 bases map to TRBD1. Germline CDR1 and CDR2: MNHEY and SVGAGI. This CDR3 comprises 14 residues. Germline trimming cut 4 bases from V and 12 bases from J; bases unmatched to any gene: 10. The CDR3 loop reads CASSSQGGSEELFF. CDR3 bases: TGTGCCAGCAGTTCACAGGGGGGGTCCGAGGAACTGTTTTTT.

The chain combines TRBV3-1 with TRBJ1-1; 8 positions match TRBD1. Trimming took 0 bases from V and 1 from J; bases not matched to a gene: 10. The CDR3 spans 18 residues. CDR1 is LGHDT and CDR2 is YNNKEL in the germline V gene (reference sequence). CDR3 residues: CASSQDGRGQLRNTEAFF. In DNA, the CDR3 is TGTGCCAGCAGCCAAGACGGCAGGGGGCAATTGAGGAACACTGAAGCTTTCTTT.